These 12 T cell receptor beta chains share one sample of origin, sequenced in a study of shared clonotypes between healthy human individuals. Some clones are missing from TCRdb's copy, which holds only in-frame ones; the method was immunoSEQ multiplex PCR. The table lists hundreds of thousands of clones, about 76% of them singletons. Source material: PBMCs. These receptors were collected from a woman in her thirties or forties in good health. Some clones in this sample may be carry-over from other donors' samples.

The chain joins TRBV7-9 to TRBJ2-5; D may be TRBD1 or TRBD2 (5 bases each). Germline CDR1 is SEHNR and CDR2 is FQNEAQ (reference sequence). The germline V and J ends were trimmed by 3 bases and 6 bases, with 14 bases remaining between them. The CDR3 consists of 14 residues. CDR3 protein: CASSFSSQGQTQYF. The CDR3 DNA reads TGTGCCAGCAGCTTCTCCTCTCAGGGACAGACCCAGTACTTC.

The genes are TRBV7-8 and TRBJ1-1; the D is unclear. The CDR3 consists of 15 residues. From germline, CDR1 is SGHVS and CDR2 FQNEAQ. Between the trimmed V and J ends, which lost 1 base and 1 base, there was a span of 10 bases. The CDR3: CASSLERVRNTEAFF. DNA for the CDR3: TGTGCCAGCAGCTTAGAAAGGGTTCGGAACACTGAAGCTTTCTTT.

Regarding this clone: The same CDR3 arises from other DNA sequences in this sample as well. The chain links TRBV5-1 to TRBJ2-1; TRBD1 agrees at 7 bases. With V trimmed by 0 bases and J by 4 bases, 4 bases remained unmatched. This CDR3 has 15 residues. Looked up from germline, CDR1 is SGHRS and CDR2 is YFSETQ. CDR3 in amino acids: CASSLEGGAYNEQFF. As DNA, the CDR3 is TGCGCCAGCAGCTTGGAAGGGGGCGCATACAATGAGCAGTTCTTC.

V is TRBV19 and J is TRBJ2-3; D is ambiguous. Trimming shortened V by 0 bases and J by 2 bases, and 12 bases separated the two germline ends. Germline assignment: CDR1 LNHDA and CDR2 SQIVND (reference sequence). This CDR3 comprises 16 residues. The CDR3 region has the DNA TGTGCCAGTAGTATAGAAGGGTTCGGCCCCACAGATACGCAGTATTTT. Its protein is CASSIEGFGPTDTQYF.

This chain links TRBV29-1 with TRBJ1-1; D remains ambiguous. Trimming shortened V by 5 bases and J by 1 base, and 5 bases separated the two germline ends. The V gene's germline CDR1 is SQVTM and CDR2 ANQGSEA. CDR3 size: 11 residues. Here the CDR3 DNA reads TGCAGCGTTACGGGGAACACTGAAGCTTTCTTT. Its protein product is CSVTGNTEAFF.

The chain recombines TRBV4-1 with TRBJ2-7, with TRBD1 matching over 9 bases. The germline V gene has CDR1 MGHRA and CDR2 YSYEKL. V gave up 3 bases and J gave up 4 bases; unmatched junction bases: 7. CDR3 length: 15 residues. The CDR3, as DNA: TGCGCCAGCAGCCAGTGGTGGGACAGGGATTACGAGCAGTACTTC. It is translated as CASSQWWDRDYEQYF.

In its sample, this clone was seen a few times. The chain employs TRBV7-9 and TRBJ2-1; D unclear. The CDR3 totals 11 residues. Germline values: CDR1 SEHNR, CDR2 FQNEAQ (reference sequence). V was trimmed by 10 bases and J by 12 bases, leaving 16 bases between them. CDR3 loop: CAMQYLDGQFF. In DNA, the CDR3 is TGTGCCATGCAATATCTAGACGGGCAGTTCTTC.

The V and J genes are TRBV14 and TRBJ1-1, with D perhaps matching TRBD1 (6 bases). The germline V gene encodes CDR1 SGHDN and CDR2 FVKESK. The CDR3 is 12 amino acids. V was trimmed by 5 bases and J by 3 bases, leaving 7 bases between them. The DNA of the CDR3 is TGTGCCAGCAGCTGGACAGACACTGAAGCTTTCTTT. Encoded protein: CASSWTDTEAFF.

The genes are TRBV7-3 and TRBJ1-1; D possibly corresponds to TRBD1 (5 bases). The length of the CDR3 is 15 residues. The germline V gene encodes CDR1 SGHTA and CDR2 FQGTGA. V lost 1 base and J lost 1, with 10 bases in between. The CDR3 region is CASSLSATANTEAFF. The CDR3 bases are TGTGCCAGCAGCTTAAGTGCGACAGCGAACACTGAAGCTTTCTTT.

This chain uses TRBV7-2 with TRBJ2-5; 8 bases match TRBD1. This CDR3 has 16 residues. The V and J ends lost 5 bases and 1 base, in that order; junction bases with no gene match: 9. From germline, CDR1 is SGHTA and CDR2 FQGNSA. CDR3 region: CASSVRTGSGQETQYF. As DNA, the CDR3 is TGTGCCAGCAGCGTACGGACAGGGTCCGGCCAAGAGACCCAGTACTTC.

The chain joins TRBV4-2 to TRBJ1-5, with 8 nucleotides matching TRBD1. After removal of 4 bases from V and 6 bases from J, the junction contained 11 bases not matched to a gene. Germline assignment: CDR1 LGHNA and CDR2 YNFKEQ. The CDR3 length is 16 residues. The CDR3 sequence: CASSRSMDRAIQPQHF. The CDR3 bases are TGTGCCAGCAGCCGATCAATGGACAGGGCAATTCAGCCCCAGCATTTT.

The chain carries TRBV5-1 and TRBJ2-7; 11 positions match TRBD1. Germline V gives CDR1 SGHRS, CDR2 YFSETQ. Trimming took 5 bases from V and 7 from J; bases not matched to a gene: 17. This CDR3 contains 17 residues. The CDR3 DNA sequence: TGCGCCAGCAGACTCCGGAGGCCCGGGACAGGGGGAGGTGAGCAGTACTTC. It codes for CASRLRRPGTGGGEQYF.